Shown below are 20 T cell receptor beta chains from a single sample sequenced in a study of identical twins. TCRdb used MiXCR to reprocess the 5' RACE reads, holding one entry per CDR3 protein. The table shows roughly 570,000 distinct CDR3 sequences, with more than 9% occurring only once. These records were also assigned to another study, of yellow fever vaccine responses in identical twins.

Sequencing was carried out using PBMCs. These receptors were obtained from a woman between 18 and 30 years old in good health.

This clonotype has a count of ten or more. The J gene is TRBJ2-5, the V gene TRBV5-6; D could derive from TRBD1 or TRBD2 (5 bases each). This CDR3 spans 11 amino acids. The germline gives CDR1 SGHDT, CDR2 YYEEEE. V dropped 3 bases and J dropped 13 bases, with 13 bases sitting between them. CDR3 residues: CASSYRDDRYF. CDR3 DNA sequence: TGTGCCAGCAGCTACCGGGACGACCGGTACTTC.

This clonotype was counted at least ten times. The chain is built from TRBV7-2 and TRBJ2-1; D may be TRBD2 (6 bases). Trimming stripped 5 bases from V and 5 bases from J, with 16 bases between. The V gene's germline CDR1 is SGHTA and CDR2 FQGNSA. The CDR3 has 15 residues. CDR3 protein: CASSARLGADNEQFF. CDR3 DNA sequence: TGTGCCAGCAGCGCCCGACTAGGGGCCGACAATGAGCAGTTCTTC.

This clonotype was observed a few times. V is TRBV4-1 and J is TRBJ2-5, with 11 bases that match TRBD2. The junction had 13 bases not matched to a gene; V was cut back by 3 bases and J by 4 bases. This CDR3 is 18 amino acids long. In germline, CDR1 is MGHRA, CDR2 YSYEKL. DNA of the CDR3: TGCGCCAGCAGCCAGGAAGGACTAGCGGGTGCAATCGGAGAGACCCAGTACTTC. It yields the protein CASSQEGLAGAIGETQYF.

The V and J genes are TRBV29-1 and TRBJ1-1; D is unclear. This CDR3 has 12 residues. V was trimmed by 3 bases and J by 4 bases, leaving 9 bases between them. Germline V gives CDR1 SQVTM, CDR2 ANQGSEA. The CDR3 protein is CSVENRGTEAFF. The CDR3 nucleotides read TGCAGCGTTGAGAATCGGGGCACTGAAGCTTTCTTT.

The V gene is TRBV20-1, the J gene TRBJ2-4, with 7 bases that match TRBD1. CDR3 size: 15 residues. V gave up 6 bases and J gave up 4 bases; unmatched junction bases: 12. CDR1 is DFQATT and CDR2 is SNEGSKA in the germline V gene (reference sequence). The CDR3 region has the DNA TGCAGTGCCCTCTCTGCACCGGGACAGAAAAACATTCAGTACTTC. It codes for CSALSAPGQKNIQYF.

The table lists this clonotype with many counts. The V call is TRBV4-3, the J call TRBJ1-4, with D uncertain. Trimming cost V 1 base and J 5 bases, with 20 bases left between them. CDR1 is LGHNA and CDR2 is YSLEER in the germline V gene. There are 18 residues in the CDR3. This chain's CDR3 is CASSQVALRRIINEKLFF. CDR3 coding DNA: TGCGCCAGCAGCCAAGTTGCGCTACGCAGAATAATAAATGAAAAACTGTTTTTT.

Ten or more counts support this clonotype. The chain combines TRBV20-1 with TRBJ2-1, with 9 positions matching TRBD1. CDR3 length equals 15 residues. Per germline, CDR1 DFQATT and CDR2 SNEGSKA (reference sequence). V was pared by 2 bases and J by 4 bases, with 6 bases of the junction left unmatched. The CDR3: CSARNNRGLYNEQFF. The CDR3 nucleotides are TGCAGTGCTAGAAACAACAGGGGGCTGTACAATGAGCAGTTCTTC.

This clonotype was observed a single time. The chain uses TRBV2 and TRBJ2-1; D is possibly TRBD1 (5 bases). The germline V and J ends were trimmed by 11 bases and 4 bases, with 18 bases remaining between them. The CDR3 length is 14 residues. Germline CDR1 and CDR2: SNHLY and FYNNEI. The CDR3 loop reads CASFPYPGYNEQFF. Written as DNA, the CDR3 is TGTGCCTCCTTCCCCTACCCAGGGTACAATGAGCAGTTCTTC.

V and J are TRBV15 and TRBJ2-1, with TRBD2 matching 13 bases. After removal of 3 bases from V and 8 bases from J, the junction contained 7 bases not matched to a gene. This CDR3 has 16 amino acids. Per germline, CDR1 LNHNV and CDR2 YYDKDF (reference sequence). As DNA, the CDR3 is TGTGCCACCAGCAGCCCCGGACTAGCGGGAGAGTATGAGCAGTTCTTC. Protein: CATSSPGLAGEYEQFF.

This clonotype was seen a handful of times. The CDR3 spells CASSDRLNQDEQYF. As DNA, the CDR3 is TGTGCCAGCAGTGATAGATTGAATCAGGACGAGCAGTACTTC. This chain uses TRBV25-1 with TRBJ2-7; no definite D call. Germline values: CDR1 MGHDK, CDR2 SYGVNS. The length of the CDR3 is 14 residues. The V end was cut by 3 bases, the J end by 5 bases, with 14 bases between.

Ten or more counts support this clonotype. The chain links TRBV18 to TRBJ2-7; tentative D call: TRBD1 (7 bases). Trimming cost V 6 bases and J 3 bases, with 15 bases left between them. The CDR3 spans 14 residues. Per the germline V gene, CDR1 is KGHSH and CDR2 is LQKENI. The CDR3 region has the DNA TGTGCCAGCTCGCCAGGGGGGACAGTCTACGAGCAGTACTTC. Protein sequence: CASSPGGTVYEQYF.

In this sample, this clonotype turned up a few times. V and J are TRBV7-9 and TRBJ2-5; the D gene could be TRBD1 or TRBD2 (6 bases each). The germline CDR1 and CDR2 sequences are SEHNR and FQNEAQ (reference sequence). With 3 bases removed from V and 5 bases from J, the gap between germline ends came to 19 bases. The CDR3 spans 16 residues. CDR3 sequence: CASSFRDTSLVETQYF. The DNA of the CDR3 is TGTGCCAGCAGCTTCCGGGACACTAGCCTTGTGGAGACCCAGTACTTC.

This clonotype was seen more than once but under ten times. The chain has TRBV29-1 and TRBJ2-3, with D possibly TRBD2 on 6 matching bases. Germline V CDR1 and CDR2: SQVTM, ANQGSEA. This CDR3 has 12 residues. With 3 bases removed from V and 4 bases from J, the gap between germline ends came to 8 bases. DNA for the CDR3: TGCAGCGTTGACCGACTAGCAGATACGCAGTATTTT. This gives the protein CSVDRLADTQYF.

This clonotype showed up many times. V and J are TRBV27 and TRBJ2-7, with TRBD2 identical over 13 bases. The V segment lost 5 bases and the J segment 5 bases; nucleotides outside the gene matches: 12. This CDR3 is 17 amino acids long. Germline V gives CDR1 MNHEY, CDR2 SMNVEV (reference sequence). CDR3 in DNA: TGTGCCAGCAGTAAACACCCCGGACTAGCGGGAGACAACGAGCAGTACTTC. Its translation is CASSKHPGLAGDNEQYF.

The sample holds a few counts of this clonotype. The chain's CDR3 is CASSAGLAEAKHNTDTQYF. The CDR3 region has the DNA TGTGCCAGCAGCGCGGGACTAGCGGAGGCCAAACATAACACAGATACGCAGTATTTT. The chain carries TRBV11-1 and TRBJ2-3; 11 positions agree with TRBD2. J lost 2 bases, V lost 5 bases, and 15 bases had no gene match. The CDR3 loop spans 19 amino acids. The germline V gene encodes CDR1 SGHAT and CDR2 FQDESV (reference sequence).

This chain joins TRBV7-9 and TRBJ1-5; 12 nucleotides match TRBD1. With V trimmed by 4 bases and J by 5 bases, 6 bases remained unmatched. This CDR3 has 16 residues. Germline-derived CDR1 and CDR2 are SEHNR and FQNEAQ (reference sequence). CDR3 region: CASSSGTGGADQPQHF. CDR3 in DNA: TGTGCCAGCAGCTCCGGGACAGGGGGCGCCGATCAGCCCCAGCATTTT.

Only a few counts were recorded for this clonotype. J is TRBJ2-7 and V is TRBV20-1; 9 bases fit TRBD2. Looked up from germline, CDR1 is DFQATT and CDR2 is SNEGSKA (reference sequence). CDR3 length: 18 residues. V dropped 3 bases and J dropped 0; count of bases not matched to a gene: 15. The CDR3 loop is CSASPLGVAGVNSYEQYF. Here the CDR3 DNA reads TGCAGTGCTAGTCCGCTTGGGGTAGCGGGAGTGAACTCCTACGAGCAGTACTTC.

Comment on this clonotype: This may come from a read error, since a much larger clone is one base off. The chain combines TRBV25-1 with TRBJ2-1, with a possible D match to TRBD2 (6 bases). CDR1 and CDR2 from the germline V gene are MGHDK and SYGVNS. This CDR3 contains 16 residues. The CDR3 bases are TGTGCCAGAAGTGATTCACTAGCTGTTATATACAATGAGCAGTTCTTC. This codes for CARSDSLAVIYNEQFF.

This clonotype has only a few counts. V and J are TRBV6-1 and TRBJ2-7; no definite D call. This CDR3 is built from 13 residues. Germline lookup yields CDR1 MNHNS and CDR2 SASEGT. V lost 6 bases and J 2 bases, leaving 11 bases between the germline ends. In nucleotides, the CDR3 is TGTGCCAGCAGCTCACTACTAACCTACGAGCAGTACTTC. Encoded protein: CASSSLLTYEQYF.

Ten or more counts support this clonotype. The rearrangement links TRBV7-8 to TRBJ1-1; unclear D gene. Per the germline V gene, CDR1 is SGHVS and CDR2 is FQNEAQ. The CDR3 sequence is 12 residues long. V lost 10 bases to trimming and J lost 0 bases, with 9 bases between them. CDR3 sequence: CATKQMNTEAFF. In DNA, the CDR3 is TGTGCCACCAAGCAAATGAACACTGAAGCTTTCTTT.